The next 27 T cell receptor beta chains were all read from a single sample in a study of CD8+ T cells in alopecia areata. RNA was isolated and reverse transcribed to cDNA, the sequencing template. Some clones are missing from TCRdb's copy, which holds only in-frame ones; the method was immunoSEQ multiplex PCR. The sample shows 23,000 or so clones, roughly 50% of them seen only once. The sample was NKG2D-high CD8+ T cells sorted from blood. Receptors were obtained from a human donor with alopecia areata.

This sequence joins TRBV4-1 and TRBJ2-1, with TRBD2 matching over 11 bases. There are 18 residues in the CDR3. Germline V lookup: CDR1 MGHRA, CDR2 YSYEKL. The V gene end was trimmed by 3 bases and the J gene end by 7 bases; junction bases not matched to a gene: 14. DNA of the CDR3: TGCGCCAGCAGCCACCCCCCCGAACTAGCGGGAGTAGATAATGAGCAGTTCTTC. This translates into CASSHPPELAGVDNEQFF.

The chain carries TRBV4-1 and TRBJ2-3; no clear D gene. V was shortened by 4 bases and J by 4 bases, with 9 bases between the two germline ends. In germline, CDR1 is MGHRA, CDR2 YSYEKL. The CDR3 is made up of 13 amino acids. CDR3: CASSRYDADTQYF. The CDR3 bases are TGCGCCAGCAGCCGCTACGACGCAGATACGCAGTATTTT.

The CDR3 nucleotides read TGTGCCAGCAGCTTAGAGGCCCGCCGGGAGCTGTTTTTT. This gives the protein CASSLEARRELFF. This rearrangement joins TRBV7-6 to TRBJ2-2; D gene unclear. Trimming took off 1 base at V and 9 bases at J, with 9 bases between the two ends. CDR3 length: 13 amino acids. In germline, CDR1 is SGHVS, CDR2 FNYEAQ.

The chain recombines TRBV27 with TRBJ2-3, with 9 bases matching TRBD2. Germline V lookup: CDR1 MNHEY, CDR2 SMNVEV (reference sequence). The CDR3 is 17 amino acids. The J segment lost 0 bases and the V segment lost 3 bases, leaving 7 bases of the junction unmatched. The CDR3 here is CASSFISGSGSTDTQYF. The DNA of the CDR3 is TGTGCCAGCAGTTTTATTAGCGGGAGTGGGAGCACAGATACGCAGTATTTT.

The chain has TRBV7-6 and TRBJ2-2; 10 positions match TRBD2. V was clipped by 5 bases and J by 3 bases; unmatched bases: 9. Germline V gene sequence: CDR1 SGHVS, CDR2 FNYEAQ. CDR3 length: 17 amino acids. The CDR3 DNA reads TGTGCCAGCAGCCTCCCCGGACTAGCGGCAGACACCGGGGAGCTGTTTTTT. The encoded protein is CASSLPGLAADTGELFF.

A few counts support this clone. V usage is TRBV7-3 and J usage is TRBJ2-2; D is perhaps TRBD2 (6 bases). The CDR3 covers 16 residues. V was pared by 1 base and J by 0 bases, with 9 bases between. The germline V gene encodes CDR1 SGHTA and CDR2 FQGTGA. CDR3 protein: CASSLSGTANTGELFF. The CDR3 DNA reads TGTGCCAGCAGCTTAAGCGGGACGGCGAACACCGGGGAGCTGTTTTTT.

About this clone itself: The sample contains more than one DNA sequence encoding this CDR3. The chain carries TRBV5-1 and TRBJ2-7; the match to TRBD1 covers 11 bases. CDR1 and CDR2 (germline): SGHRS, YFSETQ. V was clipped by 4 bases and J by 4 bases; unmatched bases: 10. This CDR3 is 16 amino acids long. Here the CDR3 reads CASSKSPGTGGYEQYF. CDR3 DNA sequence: TGCGCCAGCAGCAAGTCCCCCGGGACAGGGGGATACGAGCAGTACTTC. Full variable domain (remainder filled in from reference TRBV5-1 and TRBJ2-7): KAGVTQTPRYLIKTRGQQVTLSCSPISGHRSVSWYQQTPGQGLQFLFEYFSETQRNKGNFPGRFSGRQFSNSRSEMNVSTLELGDSALYLCASSKSPGTGGYEQYFGPGTRLTVT.

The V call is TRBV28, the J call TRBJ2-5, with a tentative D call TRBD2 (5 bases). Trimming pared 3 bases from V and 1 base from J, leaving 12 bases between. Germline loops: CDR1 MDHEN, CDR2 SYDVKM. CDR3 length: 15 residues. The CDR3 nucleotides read TGTGCCAGCAGTTTTGGAACAGAGGGCCAAGAGACCCAGTACTTC. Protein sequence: CASSFGTEGQETQYF.

CDR3 region: CASSRTGGSDTQYF. CDR3 coding DNA: TGTGCCAGCAGCAGAACAGGGGGCAGCGATACGCAGTATTTT. The chain combines TRBV9 with TRBJ2-3; TRBD1 matches 9 bases. The V gene end was trimmed by 4 bases and the J gene end by 6 bases; junction bases not matched to a gene: 6. The V gene's germline CDR1 is SGDLS and CDR2 YYNGEE. The CDR3 runs to 14 residues.

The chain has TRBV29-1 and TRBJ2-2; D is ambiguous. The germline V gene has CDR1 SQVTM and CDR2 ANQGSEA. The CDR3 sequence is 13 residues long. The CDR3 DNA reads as TGCAGTGTCGTCAGCCCCAACACCGGGGAGCTGTTTTTT. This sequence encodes CSVVSPNTGELFF.

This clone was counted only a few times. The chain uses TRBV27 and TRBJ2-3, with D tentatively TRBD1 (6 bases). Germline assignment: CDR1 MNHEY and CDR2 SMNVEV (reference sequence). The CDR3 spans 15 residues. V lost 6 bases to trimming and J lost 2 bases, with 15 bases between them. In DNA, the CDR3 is TGTGCCAGCAGACGGACAGACTTGGACACAGATACGCAGTATTTT. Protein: CASRRTDLDTDTQYF.

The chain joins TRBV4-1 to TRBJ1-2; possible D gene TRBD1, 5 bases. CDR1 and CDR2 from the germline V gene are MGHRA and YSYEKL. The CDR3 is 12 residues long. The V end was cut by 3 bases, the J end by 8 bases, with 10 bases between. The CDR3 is CASSQRGAGYTF. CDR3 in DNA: TGCGCCAGCAGCCAGAGGGGTGCAGGCTACACCTTC.

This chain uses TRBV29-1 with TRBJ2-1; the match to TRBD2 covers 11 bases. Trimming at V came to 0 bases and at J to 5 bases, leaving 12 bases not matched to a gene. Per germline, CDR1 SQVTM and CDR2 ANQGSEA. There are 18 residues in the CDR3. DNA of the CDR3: TGCAGCGTTGAAGATCTAATGGGCGTAGCGGGAGGGAACAATGAGCAGTTCTTC. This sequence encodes CSVEDLMGVAGGNNEQFF.

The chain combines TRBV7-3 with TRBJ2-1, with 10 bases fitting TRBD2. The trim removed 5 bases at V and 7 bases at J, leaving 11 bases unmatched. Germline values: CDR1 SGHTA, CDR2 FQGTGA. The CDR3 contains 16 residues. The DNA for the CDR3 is TGTGCCAGCAGCCGGACCCCGGGACTAGCGTTTAATGAGCAGTTCTTC. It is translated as CASSRTPGLAFNEQFF.

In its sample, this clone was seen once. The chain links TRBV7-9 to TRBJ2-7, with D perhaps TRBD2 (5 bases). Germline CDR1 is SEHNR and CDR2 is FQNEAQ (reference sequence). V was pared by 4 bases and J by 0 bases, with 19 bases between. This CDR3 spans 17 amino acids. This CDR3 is CASSSPRLGGSSYEQYF. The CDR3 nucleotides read TGTGCCAGCAGCTCTCCGCGCTTAGGAGGTTCCTCCTACGAGCAGTACTTC.

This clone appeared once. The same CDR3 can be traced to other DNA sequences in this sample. DNA for the CDR3: TGCAGCGTGAGGTACTACCCCGGCGACACCGGGGAGCTGTTTTTT. Protein: CSVRYYPGDTGELFF. The chain carries TRBV29-1 and TRBJ2-2; no firm D call. Trimming left V 6 bases short and J 3 bases short, with 17 bases between. This CDR3 has 15 amino acids. Germline V gene sequence: CDR1 SQVTM, CDR2 ANQGSEA.

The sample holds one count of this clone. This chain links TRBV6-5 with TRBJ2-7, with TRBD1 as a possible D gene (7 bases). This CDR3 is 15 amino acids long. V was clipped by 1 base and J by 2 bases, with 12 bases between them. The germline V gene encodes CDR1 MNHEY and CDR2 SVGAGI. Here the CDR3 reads CASSYFGGGAYEQYF. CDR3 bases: TGTGCCAGCAGTTACTTCGGAGGGGGCGCCTACGAGCAGTACTTC.

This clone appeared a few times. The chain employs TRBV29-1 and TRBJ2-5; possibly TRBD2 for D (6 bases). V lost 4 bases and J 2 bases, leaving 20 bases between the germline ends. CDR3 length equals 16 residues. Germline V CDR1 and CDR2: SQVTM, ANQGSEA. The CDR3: CSVGRRRGGWQETQYF. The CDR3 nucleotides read TGCAGCGTTGGGAGGAGGAGGGGCGGTTGGCAAGAGACCCAGTACTTC.

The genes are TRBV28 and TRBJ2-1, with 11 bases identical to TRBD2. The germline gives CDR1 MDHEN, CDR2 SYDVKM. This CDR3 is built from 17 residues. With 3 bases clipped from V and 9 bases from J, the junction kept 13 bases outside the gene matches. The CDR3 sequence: CASSFWGLAGGMGEQFF. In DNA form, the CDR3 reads TGTGCCAGCAGTTTCTGGGGGCTAGCGGGAGGTATGGGTGAGCAGTTCTTC.

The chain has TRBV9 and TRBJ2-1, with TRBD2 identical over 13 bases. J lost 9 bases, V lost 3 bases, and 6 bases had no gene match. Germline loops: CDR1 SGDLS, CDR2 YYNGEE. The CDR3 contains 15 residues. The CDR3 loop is CASSDTSGRASEQFF. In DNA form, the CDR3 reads TGTGCCAGCAGCGATACTAGCGGGAGGGCCAGTGAGCAGTTCTTC.

CDR3 residues: CASSDGRVDYGYTF. In DNA form, the CDR3 reads TGCGCCAGCAGCGACGGAAGGGTAGACTATGGCTACACCTTC. The rearrangement uses TRBV5-1 and TRBJ1-2; D gene unclear. V lost 4 bases, J lost 3 bases, and 13 bases lay in between. Germline CDR1 is SGHRS and CDR2 is YFSETQ. The CDR3 loop spans 14 amino acids.

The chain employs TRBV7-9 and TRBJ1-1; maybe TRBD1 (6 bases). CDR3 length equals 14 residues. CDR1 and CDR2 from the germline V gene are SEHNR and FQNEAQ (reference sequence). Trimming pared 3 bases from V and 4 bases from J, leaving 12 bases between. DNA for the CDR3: TGTGCCAGCAGCTTGGGAGGGGGGAGCACTGAAGCTTTCTTT. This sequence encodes CASSLGGGSTEAFF.

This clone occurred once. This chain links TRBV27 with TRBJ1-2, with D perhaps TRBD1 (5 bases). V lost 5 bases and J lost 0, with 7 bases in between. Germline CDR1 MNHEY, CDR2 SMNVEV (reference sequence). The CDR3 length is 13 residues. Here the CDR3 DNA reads TGTGCCAGCAGTAAGACAGCTAACTATGGCTACACCTTC. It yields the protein CASSKTANYGYTF.

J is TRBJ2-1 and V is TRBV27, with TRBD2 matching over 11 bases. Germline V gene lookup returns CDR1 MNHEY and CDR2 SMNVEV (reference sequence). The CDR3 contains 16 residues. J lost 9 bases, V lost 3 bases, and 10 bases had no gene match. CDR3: CASSFGSGRALTEQFF. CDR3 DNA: TGTGCCAGCAGTTTCGGTAGCGGGAGGGCCTTGACTGAGCAGTTCTTC.

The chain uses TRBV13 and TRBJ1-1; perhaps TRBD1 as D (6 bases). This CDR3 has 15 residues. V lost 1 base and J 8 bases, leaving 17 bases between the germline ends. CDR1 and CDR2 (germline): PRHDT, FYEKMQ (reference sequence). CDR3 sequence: CASSLEGHGDREAFF. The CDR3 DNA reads TGTGCCAGCAGCTTAGAGGGACACGGTGACCGAGAAGCTTTCTTT.

In DNA form, the CDR3 reads TGTGCCAGCAGTTCTCTTACTAGTGGGGGTGGAGATACGCAGTATTTT. It yields the protein CASSSLTSGGGDTQYF. The genes are TRBV28 and TRBJ2-3; D may match TRBD1 or TRBD2 (5 bases each). Trimming pared 4 bases from V and 5 bases from J, leaving 19 bases between. The CDR3 covers 16 residues. In germline, CDR1 is MDHEN, CDR2 SYDVKM.

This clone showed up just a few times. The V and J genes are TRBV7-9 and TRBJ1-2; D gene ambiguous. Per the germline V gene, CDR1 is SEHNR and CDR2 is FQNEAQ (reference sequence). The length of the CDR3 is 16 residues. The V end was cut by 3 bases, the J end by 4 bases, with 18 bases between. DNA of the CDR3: TGTGCCAGCAGCTTCCAGCTTGGTTTAGGACCCTATGGCTACACCTTC. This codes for CASSFQLGLGPYGYTF.